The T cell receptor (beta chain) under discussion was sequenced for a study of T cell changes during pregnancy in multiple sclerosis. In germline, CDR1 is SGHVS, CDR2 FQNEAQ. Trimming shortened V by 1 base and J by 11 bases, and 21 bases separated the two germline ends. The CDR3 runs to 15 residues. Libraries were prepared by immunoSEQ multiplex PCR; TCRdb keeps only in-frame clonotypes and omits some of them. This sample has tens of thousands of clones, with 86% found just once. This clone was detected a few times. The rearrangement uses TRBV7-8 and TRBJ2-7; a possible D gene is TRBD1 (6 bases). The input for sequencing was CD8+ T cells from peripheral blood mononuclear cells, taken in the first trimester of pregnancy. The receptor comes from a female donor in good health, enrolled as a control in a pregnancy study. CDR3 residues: CASSLGLAGAPREYF. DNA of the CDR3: TGTGCCAGCAGCTTAGGATTGGCAGGGGCACCGCGAGAGTACTTC.